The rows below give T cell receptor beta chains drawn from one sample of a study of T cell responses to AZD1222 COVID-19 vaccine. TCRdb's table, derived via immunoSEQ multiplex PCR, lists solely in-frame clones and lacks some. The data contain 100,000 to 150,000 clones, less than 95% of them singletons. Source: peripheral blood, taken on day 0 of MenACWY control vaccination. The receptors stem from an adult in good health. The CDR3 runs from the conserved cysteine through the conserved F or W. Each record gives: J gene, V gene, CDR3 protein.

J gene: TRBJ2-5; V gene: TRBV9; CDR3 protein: CASSVGQGAKETQYF
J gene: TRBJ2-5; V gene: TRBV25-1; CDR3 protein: CASSALDRGWETQYF
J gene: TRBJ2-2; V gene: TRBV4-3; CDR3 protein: CASSQDLVVHTGELFF
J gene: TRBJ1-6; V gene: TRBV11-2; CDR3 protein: CASSLTGTAYNSPLHF
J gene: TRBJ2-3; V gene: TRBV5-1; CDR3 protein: CASTPTAGGRGDTQYF
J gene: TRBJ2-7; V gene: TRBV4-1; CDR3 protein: CASSYTGTEADEQYF
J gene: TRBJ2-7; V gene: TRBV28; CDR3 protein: CASSMIPYEQYF
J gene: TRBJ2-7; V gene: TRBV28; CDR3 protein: CASSHPTRNLPYEQYF
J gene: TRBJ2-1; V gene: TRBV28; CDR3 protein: CASKDRGYYNEQFF
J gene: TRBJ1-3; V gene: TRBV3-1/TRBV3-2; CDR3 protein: CASSQTGGGNTIYF
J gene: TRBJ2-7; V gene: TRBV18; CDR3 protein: CASSTRGAQRSEQYF
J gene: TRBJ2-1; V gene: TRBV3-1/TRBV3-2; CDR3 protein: CASSLGLAGGPPSYNEQFF
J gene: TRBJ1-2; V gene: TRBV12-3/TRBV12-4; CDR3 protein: CASSFNFEGYTF
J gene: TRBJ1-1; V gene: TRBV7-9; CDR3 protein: CASSFGDGNTEAFF
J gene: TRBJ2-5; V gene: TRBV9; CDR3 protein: CASSADADQETQYF
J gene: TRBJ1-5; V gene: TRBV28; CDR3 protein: CASTVANQPQHF
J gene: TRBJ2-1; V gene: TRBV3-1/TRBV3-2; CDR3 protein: CASSPGGTYNEQFF
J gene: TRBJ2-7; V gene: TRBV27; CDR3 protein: CASSLRDNNYEQYF
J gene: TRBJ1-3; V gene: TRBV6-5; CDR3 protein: CASTRGSGNTIYF
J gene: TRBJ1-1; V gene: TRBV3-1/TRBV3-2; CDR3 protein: CASSQGTGTGTEAFF
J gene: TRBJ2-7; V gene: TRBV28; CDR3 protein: CATRESSGRIYEQYF
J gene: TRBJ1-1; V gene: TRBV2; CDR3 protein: CASSGDTEAFF
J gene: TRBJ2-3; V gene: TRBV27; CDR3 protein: CASSALAGDTTQYF
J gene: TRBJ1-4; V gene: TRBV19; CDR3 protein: CASSSGTLGEKLFF
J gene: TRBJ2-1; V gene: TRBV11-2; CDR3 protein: CASRTSGGVEQFF
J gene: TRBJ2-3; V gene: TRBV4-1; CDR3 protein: CASSQSRQGGTDTQYF
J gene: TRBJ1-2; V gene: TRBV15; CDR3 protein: CATSKRQPEDYGYTF
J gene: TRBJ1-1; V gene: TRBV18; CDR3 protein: CASSPGGNTEAFF
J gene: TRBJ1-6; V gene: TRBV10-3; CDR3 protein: CAISESLFGTGNSPLHF
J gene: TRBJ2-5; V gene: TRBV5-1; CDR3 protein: CAHRRDRRQETQYF
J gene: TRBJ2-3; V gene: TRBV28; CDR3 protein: CASRTTSGGWGTQYF
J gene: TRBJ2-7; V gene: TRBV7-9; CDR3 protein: CASSLARGGATTYEQYF
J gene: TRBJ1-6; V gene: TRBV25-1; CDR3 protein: CASSEIQGSVSPLHF
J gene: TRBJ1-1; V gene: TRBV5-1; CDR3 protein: CASSPTRGQNTEAFF
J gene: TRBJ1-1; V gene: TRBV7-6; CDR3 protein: CASSPVGRVGSEAFF
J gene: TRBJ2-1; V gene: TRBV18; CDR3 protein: CASSPNSGLAGYNEQFF
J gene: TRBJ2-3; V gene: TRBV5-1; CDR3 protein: CASSSHPGREQYF
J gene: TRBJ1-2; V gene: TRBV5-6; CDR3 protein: CASSLVTGQAYYGYTF
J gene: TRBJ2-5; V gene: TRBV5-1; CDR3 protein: CASSSDRQVGETQYF
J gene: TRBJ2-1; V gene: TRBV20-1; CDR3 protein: CSASSSGSYNEQFF
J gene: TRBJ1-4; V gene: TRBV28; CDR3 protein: CASSFSGTGDEKLFF
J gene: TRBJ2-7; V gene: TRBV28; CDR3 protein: CASSLEDRGQYF
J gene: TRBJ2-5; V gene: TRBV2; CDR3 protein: CASSGRRGQETQYF
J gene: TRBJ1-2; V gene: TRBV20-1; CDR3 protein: CSASIAGTGGPPLYGYTF
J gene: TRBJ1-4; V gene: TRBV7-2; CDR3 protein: CASSLAPRGGKLFF
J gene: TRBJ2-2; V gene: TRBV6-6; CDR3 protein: CASANTGELFF
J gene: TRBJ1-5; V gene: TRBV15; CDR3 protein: CATSRVKGVIQPQHF
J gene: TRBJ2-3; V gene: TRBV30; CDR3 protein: CAWRYSGSGDTQYF
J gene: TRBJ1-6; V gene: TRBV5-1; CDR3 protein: CASSTGQVDSPLHF
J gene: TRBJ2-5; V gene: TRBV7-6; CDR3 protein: CASSWGTGDQETQYF
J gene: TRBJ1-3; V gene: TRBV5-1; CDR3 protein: CASSLSGLTSGNTIYF
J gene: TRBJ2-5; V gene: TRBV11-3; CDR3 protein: CASSQRARETQYF
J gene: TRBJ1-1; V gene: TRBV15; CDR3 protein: CATSSTQGVTEAFF
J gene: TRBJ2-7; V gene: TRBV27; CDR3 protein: CASSPRSGRYEQYF
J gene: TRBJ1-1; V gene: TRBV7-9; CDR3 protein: CASHEGGTEAFF
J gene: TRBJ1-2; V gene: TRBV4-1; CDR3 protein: CASSQDPTGGGFFYGYTF